This TCR beta chain was identified during a study of cytomegalovirus exposure and HLA in healthy donors. Regarding the study as a whole: Several top significant clusters appeared, in a later analysis, to be linked to common viral pathogens.

This clone showed up just a few times. The antigen is undetermined. Primers for the PCR totalled 60 Vbeta and 13 Jbeta. Clones were read by immunoSEQ multiplex PCR, and TCRdb kept only the in-frame ones, dropping some. The sample carries 110,000 to 150,000 clones, approximately 80% recorded once. The V gene lost 6 bases and the J gene lost 3 bases, with 11 bases spanning the gap. The germline CDR1 and CDR2 sequences are MNHEY and SVGAGI. The CDR3 totals 13 residues. This clonotype was obtained from a male donor in good health and CMV-seronegative. The specimen was PBMCs. V gene TRBV6-5 combines with J gene TRBJ1-2; D is ambiguous. CDR3 DNA sequence: TGTGCCAGCAGGCCAGGTCTTGACTATGGCTACACCTTC. Residues: CASRPGLDYGYTF.